The entry that follows covers one T cell receptor beta chain sequence. Its cognate antigen is unknown. This sample is drawn from a study of regulatory T cells in long-lasting Graves disease. Study-wide context: Antithyroid drugs had been taken by newly diagnosed Graves' patients for under 3 months.

Time point of the sample: newly diagnosed GD, antithyroid drugs for less than 3 months. PBMC-extracted RNA yielded the TCR library. One endocrinology department in Xi'an, China, was where patients came from. V was clipped by 1 base and J by 4 bases, with 13 bases between them. The CDR3 runs 15 residues. The germline CDR1 and CDR2 sequences are SGHAT and FQNNGV. Building of the TCR beta libraries involved iRepertoire HTBI primers and Arm-PCR of CDR3 regions. TCRdb ran MiXCR on the multiplex PCR reads and lists one entry per CDR3 protein. There are 200,000 to 250,000 distinct CDR3 sequences in the sample; around 18% occur only once, and approximately 24% lies in the top ten. Whole-study findings and limits: Favored gene segments in persistent disease were TRBV28, TRBJ1-2 and TRBJ2-5. Persistent patients had more shared public clonotypes (2,741) than new patients (approximately 920).

The sample here was peripheral blood mononuclear cells (PBMCs), taken at new diagnosis, from a patient treated with antithyroid drugs. The receptor comes from a female donor with Graves disease. The genes are TRBV11-2 and TRBJ1-2; D is perhaps TRBD1 (5 bases). CDR3 sequence reads: CASSLVDSLPYGYTF. CDR3 coding DNA: TGTGCCAGCAGCTTAGTTGACAGTTTGCCCTATGGCTACACCTTC.